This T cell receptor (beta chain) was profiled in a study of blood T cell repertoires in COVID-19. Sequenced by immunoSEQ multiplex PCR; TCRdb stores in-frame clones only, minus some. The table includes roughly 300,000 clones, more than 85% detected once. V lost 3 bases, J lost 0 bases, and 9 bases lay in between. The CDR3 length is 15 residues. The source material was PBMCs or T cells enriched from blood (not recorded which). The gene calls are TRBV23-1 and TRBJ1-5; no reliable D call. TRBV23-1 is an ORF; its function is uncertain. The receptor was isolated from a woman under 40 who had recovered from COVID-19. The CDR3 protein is CASSHSVYSNQPQHF. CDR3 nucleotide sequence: TGCGCCAGCAGTCATTCGGTTTATAGCAATCAGCCCCAGCATTTT.